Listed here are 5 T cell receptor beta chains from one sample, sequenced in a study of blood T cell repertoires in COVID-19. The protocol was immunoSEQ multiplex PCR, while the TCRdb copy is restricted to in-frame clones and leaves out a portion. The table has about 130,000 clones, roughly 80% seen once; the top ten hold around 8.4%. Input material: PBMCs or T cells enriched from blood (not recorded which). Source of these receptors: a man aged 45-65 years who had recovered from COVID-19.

This CDR3 reads CASGLGTSGVTDTQYF. The DNA of the CDR3 is TGTGCTAGTGGTTTGGGGACTAGCGGGGTCACAGATACGCAGTATTTT. This sequence joins TRBV12-5 and TRBJ2-3, with TRBD2 matching 12 bases. The CDR3 extends over 16 amino acids. Germline V gene data show CDR1 as LGHNT and CDR2 as FRNRAP. J was trimmed by 2 bases and V by 1 base; bases with no gene match: 1.

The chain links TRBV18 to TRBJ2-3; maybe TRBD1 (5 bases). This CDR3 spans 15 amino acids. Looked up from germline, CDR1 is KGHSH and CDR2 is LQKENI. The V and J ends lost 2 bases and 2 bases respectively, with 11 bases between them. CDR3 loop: CASSPGPGFTDTQYF. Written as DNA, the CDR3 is TGTGCCAGCTCACCAGGGCCAGGGTTCACAGATACGCAGTATTTT.

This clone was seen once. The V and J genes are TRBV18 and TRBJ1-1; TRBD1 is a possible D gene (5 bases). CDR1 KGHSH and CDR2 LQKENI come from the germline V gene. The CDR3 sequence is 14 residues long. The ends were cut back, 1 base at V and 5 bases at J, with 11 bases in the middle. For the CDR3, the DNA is TGTGCCAGCTCACCACGGAGGGGAATGACTGAAGCTTTCTTT. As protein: CASSPRRGMTEAFF.

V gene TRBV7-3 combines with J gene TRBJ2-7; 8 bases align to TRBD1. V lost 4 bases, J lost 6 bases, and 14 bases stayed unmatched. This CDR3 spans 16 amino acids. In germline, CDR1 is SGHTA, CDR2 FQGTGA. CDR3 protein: CASSSPTDRVHREQYF. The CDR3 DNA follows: TGTGCCAGCAGCTCCCCTACGGACAGGGTGCACCGCGAGCAGTACTTC.

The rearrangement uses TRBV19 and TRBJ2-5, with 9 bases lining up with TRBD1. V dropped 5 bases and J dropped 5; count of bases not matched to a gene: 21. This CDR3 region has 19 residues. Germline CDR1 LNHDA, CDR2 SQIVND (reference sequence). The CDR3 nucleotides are TGTGCCAGTAGTTATAACAGGGGGCGAGTCGGGGCCAGAGGGGAGACCCAGTACTTC. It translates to CASSYNRGRVGARGETQYF.